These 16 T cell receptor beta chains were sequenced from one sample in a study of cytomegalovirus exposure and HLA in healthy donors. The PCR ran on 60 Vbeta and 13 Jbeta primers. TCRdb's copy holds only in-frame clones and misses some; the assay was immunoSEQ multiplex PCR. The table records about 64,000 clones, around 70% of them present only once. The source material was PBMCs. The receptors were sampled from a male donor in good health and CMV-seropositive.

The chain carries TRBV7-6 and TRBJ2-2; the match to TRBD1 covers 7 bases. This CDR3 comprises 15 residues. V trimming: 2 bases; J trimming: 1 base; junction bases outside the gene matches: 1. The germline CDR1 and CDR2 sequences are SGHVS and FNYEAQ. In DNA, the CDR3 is TGTGCCAGCAGCTTAAGGACAGGGAACACCGGGGAGCTGTTTTTT. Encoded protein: CASSLRTGNTGELFF. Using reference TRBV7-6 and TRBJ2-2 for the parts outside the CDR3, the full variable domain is GAGVSQSPRYKVTKRGQDVALRCDPISGHVSLYWYRQALGQGPEFLTYFNYEAQQDKSGLPNDRFSAERPEGSISTLTIQRTEQRDSAMYRCASSLRTGNTGELFFGEGSRLTVL.

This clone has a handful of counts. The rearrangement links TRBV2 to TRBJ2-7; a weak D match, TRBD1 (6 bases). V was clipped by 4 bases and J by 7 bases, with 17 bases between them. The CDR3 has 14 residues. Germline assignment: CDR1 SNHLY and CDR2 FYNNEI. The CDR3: CASSGQAHGGEQYF. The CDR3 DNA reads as TGTGCCAGCAGTGGACAGGCCCACGGTGGGGAGCAGTACTTC.

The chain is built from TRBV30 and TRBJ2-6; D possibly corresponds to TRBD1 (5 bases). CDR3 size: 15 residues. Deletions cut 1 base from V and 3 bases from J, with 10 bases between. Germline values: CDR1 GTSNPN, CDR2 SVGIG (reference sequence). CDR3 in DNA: TGTGCCTGGAGTGCCACAGGAGTTGGGGCCAACGTCCTGACTTTC. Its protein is CAWSATGVGANVLTF.

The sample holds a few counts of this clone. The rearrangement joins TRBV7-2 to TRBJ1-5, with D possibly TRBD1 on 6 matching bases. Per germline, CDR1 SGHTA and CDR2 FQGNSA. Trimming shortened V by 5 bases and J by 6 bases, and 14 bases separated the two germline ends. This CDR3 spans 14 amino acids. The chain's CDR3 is CASSPRGGSQPQHF. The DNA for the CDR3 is TGTGCCAGCAGCCCTAGGGGGGGGAGTCAGCCCCAGCATTTT.

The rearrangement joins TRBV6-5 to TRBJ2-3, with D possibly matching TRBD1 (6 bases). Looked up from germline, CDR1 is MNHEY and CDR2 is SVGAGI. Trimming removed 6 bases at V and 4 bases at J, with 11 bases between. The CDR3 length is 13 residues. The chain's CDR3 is CASRKGGADTQYF. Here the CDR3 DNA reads TGTGCCAGCAGAAAAGGGGGAGCAGATACGCAGTATTTT.

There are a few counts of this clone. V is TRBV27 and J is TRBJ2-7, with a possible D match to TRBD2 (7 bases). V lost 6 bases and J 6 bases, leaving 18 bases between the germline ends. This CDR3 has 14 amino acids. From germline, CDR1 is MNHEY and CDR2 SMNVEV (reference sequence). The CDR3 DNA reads TGTGCCAGCAGCTGGGGGGGGGCCTTGGGCGAGCAGTACTTC. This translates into CASSWGGALGEQYF.

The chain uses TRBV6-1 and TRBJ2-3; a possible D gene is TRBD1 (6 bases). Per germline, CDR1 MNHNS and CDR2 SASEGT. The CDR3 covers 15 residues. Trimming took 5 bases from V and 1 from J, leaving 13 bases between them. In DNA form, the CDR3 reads TGTGCCAGCAGTAGGGGGTCCTGGGGCACAGATACGCAGTATTTT. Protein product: CASSRGSWGTDTQYF.

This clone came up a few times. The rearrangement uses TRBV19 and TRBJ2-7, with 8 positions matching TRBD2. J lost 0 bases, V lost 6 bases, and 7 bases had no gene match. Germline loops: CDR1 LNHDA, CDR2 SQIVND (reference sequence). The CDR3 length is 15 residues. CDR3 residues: CASSRTSGYSYEQYF. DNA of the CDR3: TGTGCCAGTAGCCGAACTAGCGGATACTCCTACGAGCAGTACTTC.

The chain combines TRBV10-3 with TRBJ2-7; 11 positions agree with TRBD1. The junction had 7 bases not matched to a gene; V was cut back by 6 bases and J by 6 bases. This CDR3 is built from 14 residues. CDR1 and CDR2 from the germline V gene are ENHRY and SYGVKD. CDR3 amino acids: CAIRPGTGGGEQYF. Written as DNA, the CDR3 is TGTGCCATCAGGCCCGGGACAGGGGGTGGCGAGCAGTACTTC.

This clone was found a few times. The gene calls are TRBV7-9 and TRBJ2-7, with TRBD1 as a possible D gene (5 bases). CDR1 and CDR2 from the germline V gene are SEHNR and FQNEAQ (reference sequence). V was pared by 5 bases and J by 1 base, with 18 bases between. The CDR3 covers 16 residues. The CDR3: CASSRASGMMSYEQYF. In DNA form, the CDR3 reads TGTGCCAGCAGCCGGGCGTCAGGGATGATGTCCTACGAGCAGTACTTC.

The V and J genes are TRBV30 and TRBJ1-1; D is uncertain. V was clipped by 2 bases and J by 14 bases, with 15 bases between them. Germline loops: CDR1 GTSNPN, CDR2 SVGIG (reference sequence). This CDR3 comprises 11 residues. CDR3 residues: CAWSPGQFVFF. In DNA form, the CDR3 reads TGTGCCTGGAGTCCTGGGCAGTTCGTATTCTTT. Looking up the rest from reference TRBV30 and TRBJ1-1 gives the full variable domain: SQTIHQWPATLVQPVGSPLSLECTVEGTSNPNLYWYRQAAGRGLQLLFYSVGIGQISSEVPQNLSASRPQDRQFILSSKKLLLSDSGFYLCAWSPGQFVFFGQGTRLTVV.

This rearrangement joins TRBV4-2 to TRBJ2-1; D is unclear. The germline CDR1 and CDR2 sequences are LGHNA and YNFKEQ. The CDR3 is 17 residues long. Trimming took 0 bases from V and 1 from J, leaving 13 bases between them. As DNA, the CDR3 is TGTGCCAGCAGCCAAGATTTGAGCGACGCATCCTACAATGAGCAGTTCTTC. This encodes CASSQDLSDASYNEQFF.

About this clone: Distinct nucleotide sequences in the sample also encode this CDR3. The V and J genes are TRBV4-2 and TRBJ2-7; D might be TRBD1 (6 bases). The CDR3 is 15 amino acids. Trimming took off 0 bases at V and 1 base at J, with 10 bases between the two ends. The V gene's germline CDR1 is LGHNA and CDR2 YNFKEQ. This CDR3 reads CASSQDLQGSYEQYF. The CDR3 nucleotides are TGTGCCAGCAGCCAAGATTTGCAGGGGTCCTACGAGCAGTACTTC.

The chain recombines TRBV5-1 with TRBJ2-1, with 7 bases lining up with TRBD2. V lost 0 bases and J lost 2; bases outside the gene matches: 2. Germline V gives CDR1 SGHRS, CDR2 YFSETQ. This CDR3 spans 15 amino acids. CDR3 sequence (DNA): TGCGCCAGCAGCTTGGGACTAGCTCCCTACAATGAGCAGTTCTTC. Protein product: CASSLGLAPYNEQFF. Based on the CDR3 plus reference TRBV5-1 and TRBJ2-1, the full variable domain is KAGVTQTPRYLIKTRGQQVTLSCSPISGHRSVSWYQQTPGQGLQFLFEYFSETQRNKGNFPGRFSGRQFSNSRSEMNVSTLELGDSALYLCASSLGLAPYNEQFFGPGTRLTVL.

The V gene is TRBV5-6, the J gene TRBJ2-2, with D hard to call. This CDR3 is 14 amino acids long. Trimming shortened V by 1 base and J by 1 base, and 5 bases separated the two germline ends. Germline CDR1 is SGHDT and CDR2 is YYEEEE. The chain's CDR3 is CASSLLRNTGELFF. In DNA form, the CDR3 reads TGTGCCAGCAGCTTGTTGCGGAACACCGGGGAGCTGTTTTTT.

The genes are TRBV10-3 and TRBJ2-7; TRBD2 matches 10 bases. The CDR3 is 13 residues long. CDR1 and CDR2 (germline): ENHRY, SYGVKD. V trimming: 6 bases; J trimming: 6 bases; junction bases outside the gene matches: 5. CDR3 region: CAIRPGLAFEQYF. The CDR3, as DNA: TGTGCCATCAGACCGGGACTAGCGTTCGAGCAGTACTTC.